Below, 11 T cell receptor beta chains from the same sample are listed, as sequenced in a study of blood T cell repertoires in COVID-19. Sequencing used immunoSEQ multiplex PCR; TCRdb keeps in-frame clones, though not all of them. The sample has roughly 150,000 clones; about three quarters are singletons. Sequenced sample: peripheral blood. The receptors stem from a man aged 70 or older with acute or convalescent COVID-19.

The rearrangement links TRBV19 to TRBJ2-7, with TRBD1 as a possible D gene (6 bases). The CDR3 spans 13 residues. Germline V gives CDR1 LNHDA, CDR2 SQIVND (reference sequence). Trimming took off 7 bases at V and 2 bases at J, with 12 bases between the two ends. CDR3 in amino acids: CASTSDRTYEQYF. The CDR3 DNA is TGTGCCAGTACCTCGGACAGAACCTACGAGCAGTACTTC.

This chain joins TRBV5-1 and TRBJ2-2; tentatively, D is TRBD2 (7 bases). Trimming removed 5 bases at V and 0 bases at J, with 11 bases between. This CDR3 spans 15 amino acids. Per the germline V gene, CDR1 is SGHRS and CDR2 is YFSETQ. The CDR3 DNA sequence: TGCGCCAGCAGGAAGGGGGGGCCGAACACCGGGGAGCTGTTTTTT. Its translation: CASRKGGPNTGELFF.

This clone was recorded only once. The V gene is TRBV6-6, the J gene TRBJ2-3; the D is unclear. Per germline, CDR1 MNHNY and CDR2 SVGAGI (reference sequence). This CDR3 spans 16 amino acids. Trimming pared 2 bases from V and 0 bases from J, leaving 12 bases between. CDR3 in amino acids: CASSYPEAASTDTQYF. CDR3 DNA sequence: TGTGCCAGCAGTTACCCCGAGGCAGCTAGCACAGATACGCAGTATTTT.

The chain has TRBV20-1 and TRBJ2-1; 10 bases agree with TRBD2. Trimming took 3 bases from V and 4 from J; bases not matched to a gene: 3. CDR3 length: 14 residues. Germline V lookup: CDR1 DFQATT, CDR2 SNEGSKA (reference sequence). In DNA form, the CDR3 reads TGCAGTGCTAGTGGACTAGCGGATTACAATGAGCAGTTCTTC. It specifies CSASGLADYNEQFF.

J is TRBJ1-1 and V is TRBV28, with a weak D call TRBD1 (5 bases). The V and J ends lost 3 bases and 0 bases respectively, with 8 bases between them. The CDR3 runs 14 residues. CDR1 is MDHEN, CDR2 SYDVKM, per germline. The CDR3 region is CASSLTAMNTEAFF. The CDR3 region has the DNA TGTGCCAGCAGTTTGACAGCTATGAACACTGAAGCTTTCTTT.

This clone came up once. The V gene is TRBV27, the J gene TRBJ2-5, with TRBD1 matching 7 bases. Germline V lookup: CDR1 MNHEY, CDR2 SMNVEV (reference sequence). J lost 2 bases, V lost 5 bases, and 8 bases had no gene match. This CDR3 contains 15 residues. CDR3 DNA sequence: TGTGCCAGCAGTGCGTACAGGGGTCTACAAGAGACCCAGTACTTC. The encoded protein is CASSAYRGLQETQYF.

The chain recombines TRBV4-1 with TRBJ1-3, with D possibly matching TRBD1 (5 bases). The CDR3 is 17 residues long. The germline V gene encodes CDR1 MGHRA and CDR2 YSYEKL. Trimming cost V 3 bases and J 0 bases, with 15 bases left between them. CDR3 sequence: CASSHLMTAGSGNTIYF. In DNA form, the CDR3 reads TGCGCCAGCAGCCACCTAATGACAGCCGGCTCTGGAAACACCATATATTTT.

This chain connects TRBV2 to TRBJ2-2, with D maybe TRBD2 (6 bases). With 2 bases removed from V and 1 base from J, the gap between germline ends came to 8 bases. Germline values: CDR1 SNHLY, CDR2 FYNNEI. This CDR3 contains 15 residues. The CDR3 nucleotides read TGTGCCAGCAGTGAAATCGGGGGGAACACCGGGGAGCTGTTTTTT. Translated: CASSEIGGNTGELFF.

V and J are TRBV30 and TRBJ2-6; 8 nucleotides align to TRBD1. Germline V gene lookup returns CDR1 GTSNPN and CDR2 SVGIG (reference sequence). The CDR3 has 17 residues. Losses at the gene ends were 4 bases for V and 3 bases for J; bases not matched to a gene: 11. CDR3 coding DNA: TGTGCCTGGACCATAGGTCAGGGGGCGCTTGGGGCCAACGTCCTGACTTTC. Its translation is CAWTIGQGALGANVLTF.

This clone has just a few counts. The rearrangement uses TRBV5-5 and TRBJ2-7; D unresolved. Per the germline V gene, CDR1 is SGHKS and CDR2 is YYEKEE (reference sequence). V was shortened by 0 bases and J by 7 bases, with 20 bases between the two germline ends. This CDR3 contains 16 residues. CDR3 DNA: TGTGCCAGCAGCTTGGAGGTTAGCTGGAAATCCGGTGAGCAGTACTTC. As protein: CASSLEVSWKSGEQYF.

The CDR3 loop is CASSLLQGSEAFF. The DNA for the CDR3 is TGTGCCAGCAGCCTTTTACAGGGGTCTGAAGCTTTCTTT. The V and J genes are TRBV4-2 and TRBJ1-1, with 7 positions matching TRBD1. Looked up from germline, CDR1 is LGHNA and CDR2 is YNFKEQ. There are 13 residues in the CDR3. After removal of 4 bases from V and 6 bases from J, the junction contained 5 bases not matched to a gene.